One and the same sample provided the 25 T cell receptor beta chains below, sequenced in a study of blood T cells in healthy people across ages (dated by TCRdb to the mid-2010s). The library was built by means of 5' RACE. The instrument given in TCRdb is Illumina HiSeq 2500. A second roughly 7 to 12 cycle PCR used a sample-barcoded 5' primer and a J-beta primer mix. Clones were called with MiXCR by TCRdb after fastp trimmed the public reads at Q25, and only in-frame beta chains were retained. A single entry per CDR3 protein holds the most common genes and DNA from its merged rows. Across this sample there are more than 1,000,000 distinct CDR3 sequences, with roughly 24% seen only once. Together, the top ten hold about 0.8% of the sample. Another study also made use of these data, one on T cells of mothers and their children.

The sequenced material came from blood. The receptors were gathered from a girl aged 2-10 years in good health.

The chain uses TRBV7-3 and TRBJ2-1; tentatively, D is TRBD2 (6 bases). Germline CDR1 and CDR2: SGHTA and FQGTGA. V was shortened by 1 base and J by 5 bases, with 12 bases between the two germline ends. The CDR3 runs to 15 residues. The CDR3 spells CASSLILAKDNEQFF. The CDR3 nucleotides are TGTGCCAGCAGCTTAATTCTAGCGAAAGACAATGAGCAGTTCTTC.

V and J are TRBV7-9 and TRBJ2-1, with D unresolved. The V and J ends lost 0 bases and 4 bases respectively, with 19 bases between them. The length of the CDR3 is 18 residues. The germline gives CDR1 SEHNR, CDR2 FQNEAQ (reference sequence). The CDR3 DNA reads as TGTGCCAGCAGCTTAGCGGCGCACTCCATCGACGTATACAATGAGCAGTTCTTC. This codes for CASSLAAHSIDVYNEQFF.

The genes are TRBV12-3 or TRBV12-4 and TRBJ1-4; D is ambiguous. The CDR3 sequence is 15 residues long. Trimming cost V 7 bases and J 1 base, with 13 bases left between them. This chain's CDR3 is CASTRLGETNEKLFF. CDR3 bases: TGTGCCAGCACCCGGTTAGGAGAAACTAATGAAAAACTGTTTTTT.

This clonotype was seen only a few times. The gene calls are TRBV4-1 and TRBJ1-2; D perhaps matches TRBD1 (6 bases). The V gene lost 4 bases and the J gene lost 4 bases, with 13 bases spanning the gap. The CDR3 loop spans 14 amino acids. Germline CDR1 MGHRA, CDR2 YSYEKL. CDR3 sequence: CASSPPTGLYGYTF. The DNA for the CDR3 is TGCGCCAGCAGCCCCCCAACAGGGCTCTATGGCTACACCTTC.

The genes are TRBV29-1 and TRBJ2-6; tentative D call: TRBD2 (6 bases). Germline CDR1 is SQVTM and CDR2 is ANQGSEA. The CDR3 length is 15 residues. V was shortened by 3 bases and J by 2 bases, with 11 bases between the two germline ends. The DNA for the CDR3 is TGCAGCGTTGACGGGGGTATAGCTGGGGCCAACGTCCTGACTTTC. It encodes CSVDGGIAGANVLTF.

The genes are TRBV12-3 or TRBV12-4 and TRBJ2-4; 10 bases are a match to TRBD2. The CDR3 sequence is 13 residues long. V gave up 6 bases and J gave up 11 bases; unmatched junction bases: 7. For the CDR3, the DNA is TGTGCCAGCAGCTTGTCACTAGCGGGGTTTCAGTACTTC. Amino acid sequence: CASSLSLAGFQYF.

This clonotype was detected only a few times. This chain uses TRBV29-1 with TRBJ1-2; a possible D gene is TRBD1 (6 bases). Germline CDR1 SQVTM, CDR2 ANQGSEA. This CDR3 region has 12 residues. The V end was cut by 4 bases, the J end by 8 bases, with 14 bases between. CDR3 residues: CSVGSQGGGYTF. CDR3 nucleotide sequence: TGCAGCGTTGGTTCACAGGGAGGAGGCTACACCTTC.

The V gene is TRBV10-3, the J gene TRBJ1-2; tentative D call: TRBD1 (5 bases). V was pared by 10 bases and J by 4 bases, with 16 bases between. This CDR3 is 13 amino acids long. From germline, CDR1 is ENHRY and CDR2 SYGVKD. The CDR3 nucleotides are TGTGCCACATGGGGGAACCAGGGCTATGGCTACACCTTC. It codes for CATWGNQGYGYTF.

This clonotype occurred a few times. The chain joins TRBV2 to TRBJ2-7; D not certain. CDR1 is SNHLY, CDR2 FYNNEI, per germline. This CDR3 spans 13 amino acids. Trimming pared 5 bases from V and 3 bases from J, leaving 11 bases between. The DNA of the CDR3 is TGTGCCAGCAGTTATACTATGTACTACGAGCAGTACTTC. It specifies CASSYTMYYEQYF.

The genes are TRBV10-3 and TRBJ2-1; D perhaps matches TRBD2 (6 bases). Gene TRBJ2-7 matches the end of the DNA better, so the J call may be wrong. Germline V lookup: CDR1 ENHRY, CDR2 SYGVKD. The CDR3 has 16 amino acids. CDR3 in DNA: TGTGCCATCAGGTCCCCTACGGCGGGGACGACTCAGGAGCAGTACTTC. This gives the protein CAIRSPTAGTTQEQYF.

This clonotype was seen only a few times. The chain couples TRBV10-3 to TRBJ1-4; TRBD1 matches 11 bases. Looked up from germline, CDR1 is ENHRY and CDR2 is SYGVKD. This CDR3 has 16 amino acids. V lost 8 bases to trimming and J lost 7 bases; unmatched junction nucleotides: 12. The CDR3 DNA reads TGTGCCATCGGCCGGGACAGGGGGAGTAATGGTGAAAAACTGTTTTTT. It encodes CAIGRDRGSNGEKLFF.

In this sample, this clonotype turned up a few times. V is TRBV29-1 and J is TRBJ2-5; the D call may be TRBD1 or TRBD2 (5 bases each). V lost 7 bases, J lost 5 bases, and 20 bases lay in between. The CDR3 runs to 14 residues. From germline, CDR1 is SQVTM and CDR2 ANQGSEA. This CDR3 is CSALPPGPRETQYF. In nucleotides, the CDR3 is TGCAGCGCCCTCCCGCCGGGGCCGAGGGAGACCCAGTACTTC.

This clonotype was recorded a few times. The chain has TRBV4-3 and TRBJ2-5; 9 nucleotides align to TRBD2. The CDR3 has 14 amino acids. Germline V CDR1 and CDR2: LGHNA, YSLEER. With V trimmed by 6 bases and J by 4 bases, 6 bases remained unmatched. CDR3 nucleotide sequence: TGCGCCAGCAGTCAACAAGCGGGGGGAGAGACCCAGTACTTC. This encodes CASSQQAGGETQYF.

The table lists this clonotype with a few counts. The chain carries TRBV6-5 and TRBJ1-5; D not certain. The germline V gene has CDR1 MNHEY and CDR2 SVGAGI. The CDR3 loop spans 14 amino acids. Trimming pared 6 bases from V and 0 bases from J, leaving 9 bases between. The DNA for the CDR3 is TGTGCCAGCAGGGACGTTAATAGCAATCAGCCCCAGCATTTT. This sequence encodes CASRDVNSNQPQHF.

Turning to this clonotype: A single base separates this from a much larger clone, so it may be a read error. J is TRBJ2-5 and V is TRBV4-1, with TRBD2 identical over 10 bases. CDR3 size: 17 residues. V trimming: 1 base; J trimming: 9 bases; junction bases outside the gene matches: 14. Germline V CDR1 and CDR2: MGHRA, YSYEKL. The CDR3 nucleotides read TGCGCCAGCAGCCAAGGGTACATAGCGGGGGGTGTGGAGGCCCAGTACTTC. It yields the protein CASSQGYIAGGVEAQYF.

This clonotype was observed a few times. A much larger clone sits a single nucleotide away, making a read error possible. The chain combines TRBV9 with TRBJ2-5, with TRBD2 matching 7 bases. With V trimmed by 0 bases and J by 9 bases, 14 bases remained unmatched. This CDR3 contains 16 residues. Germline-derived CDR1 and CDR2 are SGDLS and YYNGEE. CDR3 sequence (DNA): TGTGCCAGCAGCGTAGGTGGTGCGGGAGCCGAGGAGGCCCAGTACTTC. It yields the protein CASSVGGAGAEEAQYF.

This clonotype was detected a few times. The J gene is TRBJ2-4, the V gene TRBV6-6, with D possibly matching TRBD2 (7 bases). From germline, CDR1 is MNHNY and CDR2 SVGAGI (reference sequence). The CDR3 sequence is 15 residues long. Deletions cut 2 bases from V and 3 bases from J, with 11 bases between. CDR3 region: CASSYGGADKNIQYF. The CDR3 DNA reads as TGTGCCAGCAGTTACGGGGGGGCAGACAAAAACATTCAGTACTTC.

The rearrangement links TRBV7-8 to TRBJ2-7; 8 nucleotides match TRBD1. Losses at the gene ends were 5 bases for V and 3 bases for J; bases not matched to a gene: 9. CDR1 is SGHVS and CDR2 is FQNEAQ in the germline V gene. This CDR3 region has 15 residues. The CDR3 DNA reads TGTGCCAGCAGCCTATCTGCCGGGACAGGCTACGAGCAGTACTTC. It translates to CASSLSAGTGYEQYF.

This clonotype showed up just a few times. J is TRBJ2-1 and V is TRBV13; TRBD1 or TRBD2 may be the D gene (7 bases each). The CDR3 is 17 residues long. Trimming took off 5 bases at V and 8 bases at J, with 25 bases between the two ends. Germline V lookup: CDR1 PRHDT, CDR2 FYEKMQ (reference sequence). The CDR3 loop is CASSTRGGGVESDEQFF. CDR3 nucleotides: TGTGCCAGCAGCACCAGGGGGGGGGGTGTGGAAAGCGATGAGCAGTTCTTC. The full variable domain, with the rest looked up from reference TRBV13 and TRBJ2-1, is AAGVIQSPRHLIKEKRETATLKCYPIPRHDTVYWYQQGPGQDPQFLISFYEKMQSDKGSIPDRFSAQQFSDYHSELNMSSLELGDSALYFCASSTRGGGVESDEQFFGPGTRLTVL.

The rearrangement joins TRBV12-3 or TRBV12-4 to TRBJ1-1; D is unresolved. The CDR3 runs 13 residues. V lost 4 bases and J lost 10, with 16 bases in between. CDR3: CASSYGWICRAFF. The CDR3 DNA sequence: TGTGCCAGCAGTTACGGTTGGATATGCCGAGCTTTCTTT.

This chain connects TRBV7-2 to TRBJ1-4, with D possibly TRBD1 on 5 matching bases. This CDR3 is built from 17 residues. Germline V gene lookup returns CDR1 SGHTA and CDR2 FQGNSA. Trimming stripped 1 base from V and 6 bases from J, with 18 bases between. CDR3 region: CASSLDAGGIPYEKLFF. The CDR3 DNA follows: TGTGCCAGCAGCTTAGACGCGGGGGGTATACCATATGAAAAACTGTTTTTT.

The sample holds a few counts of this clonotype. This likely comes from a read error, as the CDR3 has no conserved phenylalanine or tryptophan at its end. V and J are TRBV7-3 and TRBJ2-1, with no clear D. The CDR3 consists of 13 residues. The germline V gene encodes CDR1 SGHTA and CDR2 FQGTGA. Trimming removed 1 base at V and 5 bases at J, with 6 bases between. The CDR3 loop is CASSLNRNNEQFL. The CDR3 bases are TGTGCCAGCAGCTTAAACCGAAACAATGAGCAGTTCCTC.

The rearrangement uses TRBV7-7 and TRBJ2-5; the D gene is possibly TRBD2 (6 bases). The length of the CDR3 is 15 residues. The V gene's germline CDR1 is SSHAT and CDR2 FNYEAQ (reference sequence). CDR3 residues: CTSSPRSAPRGTQYF. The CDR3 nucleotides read TGTACTAGCAGTCCACGTAGCGCTCCAAGAGGGACCCAGTACTTC.

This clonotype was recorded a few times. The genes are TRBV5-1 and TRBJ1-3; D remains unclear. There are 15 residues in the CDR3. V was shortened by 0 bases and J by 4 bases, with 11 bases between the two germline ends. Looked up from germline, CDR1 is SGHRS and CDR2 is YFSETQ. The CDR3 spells CASSLAAEKGNTIYF. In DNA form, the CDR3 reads TGCGCCAGCAGCTTGGCCGCCGAAAAGGGAAACACCATATATTTT.

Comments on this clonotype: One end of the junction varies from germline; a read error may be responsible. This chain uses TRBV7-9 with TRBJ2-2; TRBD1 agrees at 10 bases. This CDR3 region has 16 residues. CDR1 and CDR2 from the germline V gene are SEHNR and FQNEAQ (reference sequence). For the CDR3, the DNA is TGTGCCAGCAGCTCTCGACAGGGGGCGAACACCGAGGAGCTGTTTTTT. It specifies CASSSRQGANTEELFF.